This paragraph covers one T cell receptor beta chain sequence. This clonotype came up many times. The clone's antigen remains unknown. No qualities accompany the bases; no much larger clone lies one base away. TCR cDNA was made using 5'RACE template switching, a step that added a universal primer site and unique molecular identifiers. cDNA synthesis was primed from both the TCR alpha and TCR beta constant segments. Two PCR steps were used to amplify libraries, with sample barcodes and sequencing adapters being added in the second step. Libraries were sequenced on Illumina HiSeq 2500 (2x100 bp) or NovaSeq (2x150 bp). The paper's data handling went like this. Demultiplexing of reads and collapsing into UMI consensus sequences were performed with MIGEC, and V(D)J alignment was carried out with MiXCR. Vaccine-responding clonotypes were defined with edgeR using replicate PBMC samples, requiring FDR below 0.01 and a log2 fold change above 5 up to day 15. Each bulk clonotype received a CD4 or CD8 identity based on whether the sequenced CD4 or CD8 repertoire contained that clonotype at higher abundance. The public sequencing data were trimmed at Q25 with fastp and processed into clonotypes with MiXCR by TCRdb, which kept only in-frame beta chains. Each CDR3 protein appears once, grouped with its most common genes and DNA. For this entry, the V and J calls and clone size follow TCRdb and not the study's own pipeline. Present in this sample are 100,000 to 150,000 distinct CDR3 sequences, under 8% of which were seen just once. The biggest ten clones account for around 2.3% of the sample.

The CDR3 goes from the cysteine to the phenylalanine over 14 residues. Here the CDR3 DNA is all that survives: 42 bases in frame from base 1. The V and J ends are trimmed by 4 bases and 5 bases, leaving 12 bases between them. Reading the germline V gene gives CDR1 SGHTA and CDR2 FQGNSA. This record belongs to a study of T cells after yellow fever vaccination (dated by TCRdb to about 2019). For the wider study: Libraries from fractions with low cell numbers were prepared with the SMART-Seq v4 Ultra Low Input RNA kit. Bulk PBMC replicates and cell subsets were isolated from blood drawn at multiple timepoints before and after both primary and secondary immunization. Two healthy male donors, one aged 18 to 30 and one aged 30 to 40 years, made up the cohort. To track T-cell clones before and after primary and booster YFV17D yellow fever vaccination, bulk TCR alpha and beta repertoires were sequenced longitudinally. Points the paper makes about the study in general: Because the study included only a couple of donors, the extent to which the findings can be generalized is limited. The secondary T-cell response was found to be weaker but faster than the primary response, with a peak reached on day 5 rather than on day 15. Because abundant contaminating clonotypes from the bulk population could be contained in FACS-sorted repertoires, computational filtering was required. Most clones expanded after primary vaccination were re-detected after the booster (just under 97% of CD4 and approximately 88% of CD8), suggesting broad memory maintenance. A small fraction of clonotypes showed up in both the CD4 and CD8 compartments, probably as a result of convergent recombination.

This sample's treatment or condition label indicates: live attenuated yellow fever vaccine strain. PBMCs were isolated from peripheral blood using a standard Ficoll-Paque protocol. Dynabeads CD4 and CD8 positive selection kits were used to isolate CD4 and CD8 T-cell fractions. RNA was extracted with TriZol from bulk PBMCs, CD4 and CD8 fractions, and dextramer-positive and dextramer-negative fractions. The sequence is built from TRBV7-2 and TRBJ2-4; the D gene cannot be resolved reliably. The source of this sequence is a young man who received the YFV17D yellow fever vaccine. Sequencing was performed on CD4+ T cells sorted from PBMCs, taken 9 to 10 days after the first yellow fever vaccination. The CDR3 sequence is CASSSVGGQNIQYF. In nucleotides, the sequence is TGTGCCAGCAGCTCCGTCGGTGGCCAAAACATTCAGTACTTC.